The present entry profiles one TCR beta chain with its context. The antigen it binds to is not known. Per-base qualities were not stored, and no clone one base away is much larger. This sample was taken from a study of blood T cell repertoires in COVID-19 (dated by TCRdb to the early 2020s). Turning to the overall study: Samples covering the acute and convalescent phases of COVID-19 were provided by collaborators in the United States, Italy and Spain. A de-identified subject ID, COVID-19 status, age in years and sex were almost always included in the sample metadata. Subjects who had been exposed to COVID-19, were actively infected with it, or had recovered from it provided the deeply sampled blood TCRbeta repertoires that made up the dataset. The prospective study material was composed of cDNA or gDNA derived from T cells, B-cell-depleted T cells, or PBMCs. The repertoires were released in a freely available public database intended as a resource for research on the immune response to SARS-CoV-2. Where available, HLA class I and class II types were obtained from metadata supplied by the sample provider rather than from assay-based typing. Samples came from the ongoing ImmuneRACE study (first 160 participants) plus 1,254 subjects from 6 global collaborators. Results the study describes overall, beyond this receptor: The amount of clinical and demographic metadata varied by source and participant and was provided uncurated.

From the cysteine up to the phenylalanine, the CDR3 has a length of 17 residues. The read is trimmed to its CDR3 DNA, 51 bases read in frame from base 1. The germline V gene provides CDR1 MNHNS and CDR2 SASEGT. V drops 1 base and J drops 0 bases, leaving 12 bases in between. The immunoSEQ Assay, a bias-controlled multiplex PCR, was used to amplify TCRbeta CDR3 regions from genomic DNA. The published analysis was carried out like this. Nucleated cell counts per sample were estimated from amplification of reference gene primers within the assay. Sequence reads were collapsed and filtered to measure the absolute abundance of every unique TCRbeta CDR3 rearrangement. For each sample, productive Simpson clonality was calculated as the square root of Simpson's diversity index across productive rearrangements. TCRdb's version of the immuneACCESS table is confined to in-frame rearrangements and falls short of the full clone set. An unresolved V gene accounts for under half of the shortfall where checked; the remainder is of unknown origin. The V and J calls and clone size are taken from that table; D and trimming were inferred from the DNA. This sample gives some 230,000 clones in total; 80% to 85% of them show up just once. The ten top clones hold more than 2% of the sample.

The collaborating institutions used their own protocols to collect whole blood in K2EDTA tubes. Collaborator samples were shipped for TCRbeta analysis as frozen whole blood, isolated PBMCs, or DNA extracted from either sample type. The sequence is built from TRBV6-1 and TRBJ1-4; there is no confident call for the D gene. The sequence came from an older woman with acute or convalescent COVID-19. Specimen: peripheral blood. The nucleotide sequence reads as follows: TGTGCCAGCAGTGAAGAGAGGGAGGCCTCAACTAATGAAAAACTGTTTTTT. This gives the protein CASSEEREASTNEKLFF.